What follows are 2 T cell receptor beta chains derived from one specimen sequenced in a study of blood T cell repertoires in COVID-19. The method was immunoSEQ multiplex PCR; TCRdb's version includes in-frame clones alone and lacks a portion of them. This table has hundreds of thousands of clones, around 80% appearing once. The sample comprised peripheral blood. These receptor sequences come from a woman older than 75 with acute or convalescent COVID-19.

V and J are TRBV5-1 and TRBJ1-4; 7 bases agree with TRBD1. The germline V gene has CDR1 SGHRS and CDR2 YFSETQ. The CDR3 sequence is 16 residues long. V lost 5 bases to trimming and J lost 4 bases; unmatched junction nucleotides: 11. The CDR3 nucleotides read TGCGCCAGCAGATCCCAGGGGACAGAAATTAATGAAAAACTGTTTTTT. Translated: CASRSQGTEINEKLFF.

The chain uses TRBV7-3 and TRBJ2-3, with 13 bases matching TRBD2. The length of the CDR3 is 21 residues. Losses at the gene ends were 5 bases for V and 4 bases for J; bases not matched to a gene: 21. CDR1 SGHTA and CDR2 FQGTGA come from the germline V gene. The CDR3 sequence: CASSPFPGQLTSGRAADTQYF. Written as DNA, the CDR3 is TGTGCCAGCAGCCCTTTTCCGGGACAGCTTACTAGCGGGAGGGCCGCAGATACGCAGTATTTT.